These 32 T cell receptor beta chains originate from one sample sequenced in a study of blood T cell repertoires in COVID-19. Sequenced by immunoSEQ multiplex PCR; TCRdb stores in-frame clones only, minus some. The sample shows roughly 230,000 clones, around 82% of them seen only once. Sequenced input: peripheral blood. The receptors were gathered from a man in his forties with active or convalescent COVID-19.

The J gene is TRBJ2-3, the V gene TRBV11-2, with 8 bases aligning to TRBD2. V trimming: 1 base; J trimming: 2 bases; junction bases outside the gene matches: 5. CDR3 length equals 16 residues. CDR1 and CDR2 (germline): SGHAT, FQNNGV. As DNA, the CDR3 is TGTGCCAGCAGCTTAGGGACTAGCTATTTCACAGATACGCAGTATTTT. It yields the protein CASSLGTSYFTDTQYF.

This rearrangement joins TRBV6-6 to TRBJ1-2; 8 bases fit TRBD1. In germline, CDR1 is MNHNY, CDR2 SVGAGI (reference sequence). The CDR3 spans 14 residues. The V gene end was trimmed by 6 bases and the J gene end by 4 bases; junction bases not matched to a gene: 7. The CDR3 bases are TGTGCCAGCAGCTCCGACAGGGGTTTCTATGGCTACACCTTC. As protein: CASSSDRGFYGYTF.

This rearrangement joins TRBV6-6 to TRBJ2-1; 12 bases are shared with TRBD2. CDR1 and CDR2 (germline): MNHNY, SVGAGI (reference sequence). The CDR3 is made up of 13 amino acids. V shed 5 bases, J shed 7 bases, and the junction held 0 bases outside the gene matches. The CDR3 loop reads CASSTSGRNEQFF. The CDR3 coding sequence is TGTGCCAGCAGTACTAGCGGGAGGAATGAGCAGTTCTTC.

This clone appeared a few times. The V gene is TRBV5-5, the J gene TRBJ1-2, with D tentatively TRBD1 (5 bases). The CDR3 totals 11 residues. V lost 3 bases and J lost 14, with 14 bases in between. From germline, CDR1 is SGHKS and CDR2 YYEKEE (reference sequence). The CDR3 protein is CASSSDNPPTF. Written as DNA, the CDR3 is TGTGCCAGCAGCTCGGACAATCCGCCGACCTTC.

CDR3 residues: CASSYQLEAEAFF. The CDR3 nucleotides read TGTGCCAGCAGTTACCAGCTGGAGGCAGAAGCTTTCTTT. The chain combines TRBV11-3 with TRBJ1-1; D unresolved. Trimming took off 6 bases at V and 8 bases at J, with 16 bases between the two ends. Looked up from germline, CDR1 is SGHNT and CDR2 is YENEEA. This CDR3 has 13 amino acids.

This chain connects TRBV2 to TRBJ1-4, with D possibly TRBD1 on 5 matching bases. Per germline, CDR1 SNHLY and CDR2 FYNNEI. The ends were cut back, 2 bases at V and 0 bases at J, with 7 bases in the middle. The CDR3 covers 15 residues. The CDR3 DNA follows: TGTGCCAGCAGTGAAAACAGGCCAACTAATGAAAAACTGTTTTTT. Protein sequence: CASSENRPTNEKLFF.

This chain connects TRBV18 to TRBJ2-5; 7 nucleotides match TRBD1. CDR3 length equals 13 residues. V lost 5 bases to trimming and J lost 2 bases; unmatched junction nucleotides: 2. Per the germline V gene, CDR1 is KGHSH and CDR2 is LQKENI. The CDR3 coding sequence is TGTGCCAGCTCAAGGGGACAGCAAGAGACCCAGTACTTC. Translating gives CASSRGQQETQYF. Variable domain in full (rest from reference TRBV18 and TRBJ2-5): NAGVMQNPRHLVRRRGQEARLRCSPMKGHSHVYWYRQLPEEGLKFMVYLQKENIIDESGMPKERFSAEFPKEGPSILRIQQVVRGDSAAYFCASSRGQQETQYFGPGTRLLVL.

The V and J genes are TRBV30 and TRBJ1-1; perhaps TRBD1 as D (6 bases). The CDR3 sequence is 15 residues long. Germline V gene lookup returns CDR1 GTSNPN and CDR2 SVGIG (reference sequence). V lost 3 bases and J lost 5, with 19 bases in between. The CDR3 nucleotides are TGTGCCTGGAGGGGGACACTCCGAGGGGGAACTGAAGCTTTCTTT. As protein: CAWRGTLRGGTEAFF. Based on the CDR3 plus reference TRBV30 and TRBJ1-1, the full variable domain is SQTIHQWPATLVQPVGSPLSLECTVEGTSNPNLYWYRQAAGRGLQLLFYSVGIGQISSEVPQNLSASRPQDRQFILSSKKLLLSDSGFYLCAWRGTLRGGTEAFFGQGTRLTVV.

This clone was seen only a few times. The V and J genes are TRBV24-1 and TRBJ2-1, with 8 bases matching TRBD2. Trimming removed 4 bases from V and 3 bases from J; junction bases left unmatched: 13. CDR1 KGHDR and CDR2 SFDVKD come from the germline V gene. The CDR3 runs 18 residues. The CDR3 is CATSETPVTGGNYNEQFF. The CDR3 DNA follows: TGTGCCACCAGTGAGACGCCAGTAACGGGAGGGAACTACAATGAGCAGTTCTTC.

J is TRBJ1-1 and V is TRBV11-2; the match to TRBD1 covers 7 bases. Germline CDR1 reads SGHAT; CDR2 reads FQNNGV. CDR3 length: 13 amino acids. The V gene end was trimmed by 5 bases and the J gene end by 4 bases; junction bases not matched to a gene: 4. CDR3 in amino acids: CASSIQGGTEAFF. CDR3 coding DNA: TGTGCCAGCAGCATTCAGGGGGGCACTGAAGCTTTCTTT.

CDR3 sequence (DNA): TGTGCCAGCTCACCAAATCAGGTTCAGCAGTACTTC. Its protein product is CASSPNQVQQYF. The chain couples TRBV18 to TRBJ2-7; no firm D call. V was shortened by 2 bases and J by 8 bases, with 10 bases between the two germline ends. The germline V gene has CDR1 KGHSH and CDR2 LQKENI. The CDR3 length is 12 residues.

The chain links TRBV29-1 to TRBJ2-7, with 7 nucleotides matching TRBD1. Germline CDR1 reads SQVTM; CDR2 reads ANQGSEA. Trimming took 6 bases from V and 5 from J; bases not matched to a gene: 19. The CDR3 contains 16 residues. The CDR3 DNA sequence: TGCAGCGTATATTCCCTCAGTCGACAGGGAGTCCACGAGCAGTACTTC. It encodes CSVYSLSRQGVHEQYF.

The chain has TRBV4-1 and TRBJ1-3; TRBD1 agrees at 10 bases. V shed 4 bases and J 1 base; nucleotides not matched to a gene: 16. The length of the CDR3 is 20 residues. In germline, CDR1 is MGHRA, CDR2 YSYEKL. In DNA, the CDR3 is TGCGCCAGCAGCCTTCTCGAGATACTGGGACAGGGGACATCTGGAAACACCATATATTTT. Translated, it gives CASSLLEILGQGTSGNTIYF.

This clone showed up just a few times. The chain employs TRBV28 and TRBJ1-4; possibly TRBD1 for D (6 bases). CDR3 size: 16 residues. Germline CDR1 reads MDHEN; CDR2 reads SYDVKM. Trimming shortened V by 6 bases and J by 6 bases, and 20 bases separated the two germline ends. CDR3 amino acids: CASRSGAGPNYEKLFF. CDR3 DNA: TGTGCCAGCAGATCAGGGGCAGGGCCCAACTATGAAAAACTGTTTTTT.

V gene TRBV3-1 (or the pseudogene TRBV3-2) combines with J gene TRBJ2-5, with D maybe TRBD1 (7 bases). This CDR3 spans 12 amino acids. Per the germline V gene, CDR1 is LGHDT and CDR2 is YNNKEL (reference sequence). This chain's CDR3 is CVSKGAGETQYF. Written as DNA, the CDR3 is TGTGTCAGTAAGGGGGCGGGGGAGACCCAGTACTTC.

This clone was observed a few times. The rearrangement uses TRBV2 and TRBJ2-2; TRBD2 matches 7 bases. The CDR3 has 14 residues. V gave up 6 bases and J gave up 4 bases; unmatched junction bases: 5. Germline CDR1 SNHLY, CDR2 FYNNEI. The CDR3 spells CASRGREVTGELFF. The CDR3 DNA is TGTGCCAGCAGGGGACGGGAGGTCACCGGGGAGCTGTTTTTT.

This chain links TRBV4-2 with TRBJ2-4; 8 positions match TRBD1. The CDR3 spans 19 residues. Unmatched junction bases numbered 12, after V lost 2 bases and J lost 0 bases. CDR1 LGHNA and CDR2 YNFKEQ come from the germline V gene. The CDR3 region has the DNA TGTGCCAGCAGCCAAAGGACAGGGTCGACTGGAATAGCCAAAAACATTCAGTACTTC. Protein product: CASSQRTGSTGIAKNIQYF.

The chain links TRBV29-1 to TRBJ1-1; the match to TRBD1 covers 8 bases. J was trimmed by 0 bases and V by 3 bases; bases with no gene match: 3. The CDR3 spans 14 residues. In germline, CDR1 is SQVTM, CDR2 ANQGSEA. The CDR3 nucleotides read TGCAGCGTTGATAAGGGACAGGTGAACACTGAAGCTTTCTTT. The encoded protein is CSVDKGQVNTEAFF.

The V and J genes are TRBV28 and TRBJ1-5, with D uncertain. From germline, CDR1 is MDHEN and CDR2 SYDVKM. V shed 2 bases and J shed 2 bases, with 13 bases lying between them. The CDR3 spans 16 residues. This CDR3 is CASSLLLGEGNQPQHF. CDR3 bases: TGTGCCAGCAGTTTACTCCTGGGAGAAGGCAATCAGCCCCAGCATTTT.

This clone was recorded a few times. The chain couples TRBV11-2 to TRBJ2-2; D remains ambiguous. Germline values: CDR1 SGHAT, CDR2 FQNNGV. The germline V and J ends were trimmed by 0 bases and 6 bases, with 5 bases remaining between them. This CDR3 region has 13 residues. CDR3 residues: CASSLEVAGELFF. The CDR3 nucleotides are TGTGCCAGCAGCTTAGAAGTAGCCGGGGAGCTGTTTTTT.

The CDR3 DNA reads as TGTGCCAGCAGGCGACAGGGGGCGGACGGCTACACCTTC. Translated, it gives CASRRQGADGYTF. The rearrangement uses TRBV6-5 and TRBJ1-2, with 10 bases identical to TRBD1. The trim removed 6 bases at V and 8 bases at J, leaving 6 bases unmatched. Germline V gene lookup returns CDR1 MNHEY and CDR2 SVGAGI. CDR3 length equals 13 residues.

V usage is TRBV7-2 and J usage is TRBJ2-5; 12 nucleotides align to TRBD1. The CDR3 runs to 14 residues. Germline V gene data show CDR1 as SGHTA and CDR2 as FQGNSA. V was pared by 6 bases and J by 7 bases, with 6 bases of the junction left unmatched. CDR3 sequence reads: CASRQGQGAGTQYF. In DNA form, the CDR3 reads TGTGCCAGCAGGCAGGGACAGGGGGCCGGGACCCAGTACTTC.

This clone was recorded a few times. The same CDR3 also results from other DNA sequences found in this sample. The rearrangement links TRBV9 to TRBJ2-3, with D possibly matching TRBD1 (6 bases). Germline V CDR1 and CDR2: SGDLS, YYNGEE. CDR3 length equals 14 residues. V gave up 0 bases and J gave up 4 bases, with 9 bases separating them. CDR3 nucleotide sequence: TGTGCCAGCAGCGTAGGAGGGGGAGCAGATACGCAGTATTTT. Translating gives CASSVGGGADTQYF.

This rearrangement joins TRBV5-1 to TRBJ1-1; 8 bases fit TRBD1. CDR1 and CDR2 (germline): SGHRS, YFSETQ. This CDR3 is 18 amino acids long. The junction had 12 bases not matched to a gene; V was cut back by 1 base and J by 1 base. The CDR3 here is CASSLIPRQGLGNTEAFF. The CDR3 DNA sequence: TGCGCCAGCAGCTTGATTCCCCGACAGGGGTTGGGGAACACTGAAGCTTTCTTT.

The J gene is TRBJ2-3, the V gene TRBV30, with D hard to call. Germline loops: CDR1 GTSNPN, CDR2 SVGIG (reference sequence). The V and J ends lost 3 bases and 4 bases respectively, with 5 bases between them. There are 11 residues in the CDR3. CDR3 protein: CAWSRPDTQYF. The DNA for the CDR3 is TGTGCCTGGAGCCGTCCAGATACGCAGTATTTT.

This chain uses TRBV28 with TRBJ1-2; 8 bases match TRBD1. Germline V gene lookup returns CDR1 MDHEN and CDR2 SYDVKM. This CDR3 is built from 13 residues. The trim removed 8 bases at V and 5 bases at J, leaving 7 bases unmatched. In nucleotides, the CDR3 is TGTGCCAGCCTTGGGACAGGACTTTATGGCTACACCTTC. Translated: CASLGTGLYGYTF.

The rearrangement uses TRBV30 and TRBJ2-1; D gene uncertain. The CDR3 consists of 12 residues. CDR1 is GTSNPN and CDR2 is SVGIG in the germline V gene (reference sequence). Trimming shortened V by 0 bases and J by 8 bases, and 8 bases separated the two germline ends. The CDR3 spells CAWSVLRYEQFF. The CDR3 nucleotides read TGTGCCTGGAGTGTACTTCGGTATGAGCAGTTCTTC.

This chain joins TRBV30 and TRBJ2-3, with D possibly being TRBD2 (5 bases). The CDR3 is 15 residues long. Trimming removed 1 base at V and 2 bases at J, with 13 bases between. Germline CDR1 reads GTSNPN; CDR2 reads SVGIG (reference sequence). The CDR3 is CAWSGQRRFTDTQYF. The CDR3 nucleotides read TGTGCCTGGAGTGGCCAGCGGAGATTCACAGATACGCAGTATTTT. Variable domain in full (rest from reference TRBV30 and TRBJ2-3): SQTIHQWPATLVQPVGSPLSLECTVEGTSNPNLYWYRQAAGRGLQLLFYSVGIGQISSEVPQNLSASRPQDRQFILSSKKLLLSDSGFYLCAWSGQRRFTDTQYFGPGTRLTVL.

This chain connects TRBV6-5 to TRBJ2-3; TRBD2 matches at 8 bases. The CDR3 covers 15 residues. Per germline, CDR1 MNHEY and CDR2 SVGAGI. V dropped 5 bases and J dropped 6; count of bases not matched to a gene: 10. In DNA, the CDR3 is TGTGCCAGCAGTACGCGGGAGGAGGCATGGGATACGCAGTATTTT. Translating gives CASSTREEAWDTQYF.

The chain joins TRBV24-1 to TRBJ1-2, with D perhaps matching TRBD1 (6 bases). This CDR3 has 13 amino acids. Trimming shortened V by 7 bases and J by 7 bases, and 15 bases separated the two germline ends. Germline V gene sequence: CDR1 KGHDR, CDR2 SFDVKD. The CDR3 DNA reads TGTGCCACCAGCGGGACACCGGTCGGTGGCTACACCTTC. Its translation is CATSGTPVGGYTF.

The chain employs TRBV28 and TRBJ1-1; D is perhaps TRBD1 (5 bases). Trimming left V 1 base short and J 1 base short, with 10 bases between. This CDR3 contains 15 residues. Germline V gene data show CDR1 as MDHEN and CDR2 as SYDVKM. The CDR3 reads CASSLSGRANTEAFF. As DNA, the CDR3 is TGTGCCAGCAGTTTATCAGGCAGGGCGAACACTGAAGCTTTCTTT. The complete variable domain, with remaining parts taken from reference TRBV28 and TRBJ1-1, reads DVKVTQSSRYLVKRTGEKVFLECVQDMDHENMFWYRQDPGLGLRLIYFSYDVKMKEKGDIPEGYSVSREKKERFSLILESASTNQTSMYLCASSLSGRANTEAFFGQGTRLTVV.

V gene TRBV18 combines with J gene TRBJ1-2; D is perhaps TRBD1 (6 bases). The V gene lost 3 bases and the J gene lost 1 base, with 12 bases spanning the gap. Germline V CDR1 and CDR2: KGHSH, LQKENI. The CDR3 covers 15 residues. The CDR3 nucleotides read TGTGCCAGCTCACCGAGTATACAGGGTAACTATGGCTACACCTTC. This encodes CASSPSIQGNYGYTF.